These 15 T cell receptor beta chains share one sample of origin, sequenced in a study of cytomegalovirus exposure and HLA in healthy donors. Primers: 60 Vbeta forward and 13 Jbeta reverse. Libraries were prepared by immunoSEQ multiplex PCR; TCRdb keeps only in-frame clonotypes and omits some of them. The table records around 87,000 clones, 81% of them present only once. Sequenced input: PBMCs. The source of these receptors is a girl aged 2 to 10 in good health and CMV-seropositive.

The V and J genes are TRBV5-1 and TRBJ2-7; TRBD1 agrees at 8 bases. From germline, CDR1 is SGHRS and CDR2 YFSETQ. V lost 3 bases to trimming and J lost 3 bases; unmatched junction nucleotides: 11. The CDR3 extends over 16 amino acids. CDR3 sequence: CASSSTPGTGNYEQYF. The CDR3 nucleotides read TGCGCCAGCAGCTCTACCCCCGGGACAGGCAACTACGAGCAGTACTTC.

V is TRBV6-5 and J is TRBJ1-1, with 7 bases identical to TRBD1. There are 13 residues in the CDR3. The V segment lost 10 bases and the J segment 5 bases; nucleotides outside the gene matches: 10. CDR1 is MNHEY and CDR2 is SVGAGI in the germline V gene. The CDR3 sequence: CATKRGLETEAFF. For the CDR3, the DNA is TGTGCCACAAAAAGGGGGCTGGAGACTGAAGCTTTCTTT.

This rearrangement joins TRBV7-9 to TRBJ2-7; TRBD2 matches 8 bases. The CDR3 consists of 14 residues. The trim removed 5 bases at V and 2 bases at J, leaving 5 bases unmatched. Germline V lookup: CDR1 SEHNR, CDR2 FQNEAQ (reference sequence). Here the CDR3 DNA reads TGTGCCAGCAGCCCACCGGGAGGGGCCTACGAGCAGTACTTC. It encodes CASSPPGGAYEQYF.

The V call is TRBV19, the J call TRBJ2-2; D unclear. This CDR3 contains 11 residues. In germline, CDR1 is LNHDA, CDR2 SQIVND (reference sequence). Trimming removed 7 bases at V and 2 bases at J, with 2 bases between. This CDR3 is CASTNTGELFF. The CDR3 DNA sequence: TGTGCCAGTACAAACACCGGGGAGCTGTTTTTT.

This clone showed up just once. The chain combines TRBV14 with TRBJ2-3, with unresolved D. CDR1 SGHDN and CDR2 FVKESK come from the germline V gene. This CDR3 comprises 14 residues. Deletions cut 4 bases from V and 3 bases from J, with 11 bases between. The CDR3 loop reads CASSPLSLTDTQYF. CDR3 coding DNA: TGTGCCAGCAGCCCACTATCCCTTACAGATACGCAGTATTTT. Drawing the rest from reference TRBV14 and TRBJ2-3, the complete variable domain is EAGVTQFPSHSVIEKGQTVTLRCDPISGHDNLYWYRRVMGKEIKFLLHFVKESKQDESGMPNNRFLAERTGGTYSTLKVQPAELEDSGVYFCASSPLSLTDTQYFGPGTRLTVL.

J is TRBJ2-3 and V is TRBV30; tentatively, D is TRBD1 (7 bases). This CDR3 has 16 amino acids. CDR1 is GTSNPN, CDR2 SVGIG, per germline (reference sequence). Trimming cost V 0 bases and J 2 bases, with 15 bases left between them. The CDR3 sequence is CAWSVLGGGHTDTQYF. CDR3 DNA: TGTGCCTGGAGTGTACTAGGAGGGGGCCACACAGATACGCAGTATTTT.

This rearrangement joins TRBV10-1 to TRBJ2-1; 8 bases match TRBD2. V shed 4 bases, J shed 1 base, and the junction held 9 bases outside the gene matches. Germline CDR1 is WNHNN and CDR2 is SYGVQD (reference sequence). This CDR3 spans 17 amino acids. DNA for the CDR3: TGCGCCAGCAGTGCGAGTAGCGGGACTCAATCCTACAATGAGCAGTTCTTC. Translation gives CASSASSGTQSYNEQFF.

This chain connects TRBV20-1 to TRBJ2-2; D ambiguous. Deletions cut 5 bases from V and 5 bases from J, with 6 bases between. The germline CDR1 and CDR2 sequences are DFQATT and SNEGSKA (reference sequence). This CDR3 contains 11 residues. For the CDR3, the DNA is TGCAGTGCTGCTATAACCGGGGAGCTGTTTTTT. Encoded protein: CSAAITGELFF.

This clone has just one count. V and J are TRBV28 and TRBJ2-7; 7 bases fit TRBD2. Trimming at V came to 4 bases and at J to 3 bases, leaving 12 bases not matched to a gene. CDR1 MDHEN and CDR2 SYDVKM come from the germline V gene. The CDR3 contains 16 residues. CDR3 protein: CASSSALLAKLYEQYF. The CDR3, as DNA: TGTGCCAGCAGTTCAGCCCTACTAGCGAAACTCTACGAGCAGTACTTC.

The chain employs TRBV4-3 and TRBJ1-2, with TRBD1 matching 8 bases. The CDR3 has 15 residues. CDR1 and CDR2 from the germline V gene are LGHNA and YSLEER. With 4 bases clipped from V and 8 bases from J, the junction kept 12 bases outside the gene matches. The CDR3 here is CASSPGTGGPWGYTF. The CDR3 DNA is TGCGCCAGCAGCCCCGGGACAGGCGGACCGTGGGGCTACACCTTC.

The chain employs TRBV4-1 and TRBJ1-4, with a possible D match to TRBD1 (6 bases). The V gene's germline CDR1 is MGHRA and CDR2 YSYEKL. V lost 4 bases and J lost 3, with 12 bases in between. This CDR3 is 15 amino acids long. The CDR3 nucleotides read TGCGCCAGCAGCCTCGAGAAGGGGGCTAATGAAAAACTGTTTTTT. It codes for CASSLEKGANEKLFF.

The gene calls are TRBV5-4 and TRBJ1-2; 7 nucleotides agree with TRBD1. The germline gives CDR1 SGHNT, CDR2 YYREEE (reference sequence). V lost 4 bases to trimming and J lost 8 bases; unmatched junction nucleotides: 8. The CDR3 extends over 13 amino acids. This CDR3 reads CASSGDSPRGYTF. The DNA of the CDR3 is TGTGCCAGCAGCGGGGACAGCCCGCGAGGCTACACCTTC. The full variable domain, completed using reference TRBV5-4 and TRBJ1-2, is ETGVTQSPTHLIKTRGQQVTLRCSSQSGHNTVSWYQQALGQGPQFIFQYYREEENGRGNFPPRFSGLQFPNYSSELNVNALELDDSALYLCASSGDSPRGYTFGSGTRLTVV.

This chain connects TRBV11-2 to TRBJ1-2; D call uncertain. The CDR3 is 16 amino acids. V lost 5 bases to trimming and J lost 5 bases, with 21 bases between them. Looked up from germline, CDR1 is SGHAT and CDR2 is FQNNGV. The CDR3 loop reads CASSALSGKNLYGYTF. The CDR3 nucleotides read TGTGCCAGCAGCGCATTATCGGGGAAGAACCTATATGGCTACACCTTC.

The CDR3 loop reads CASSQVGQGKNRYYTF. The CDR3 nucleotides read TGCGCCAGCAGCCAAGTCGGACAGGGTAAAAATCGGTACTACACCTTC. The J gene is TRBJ1-2, the V gene TRBV4-1, with 8 bases aligning to TRBD1. Per the germline V gene, CDR1 is MGHRA and CDR2 is YSYEKL. V shed 1 base, J shed 10 bases, and the junction held 14 bases outside the gene matches. There are 16 residues in the CDR3.

The chain employs TRBV5-6 and TRBJ1-4; TRBD1 matches at 9 bases. Trimming at V came to 1 base and at J to 10 bases, leaving 11 bases not matched to a gene. CDR3 length equals 16 residues. Germline V gene data show CDR1 as SGHDT and CDR2 as YYEEEE. Here the CDR3 DNA reads TGTGCCAGCAGCTTGAGCATGGTTTGGGGACAGGGAAAACTGTTTTTT. This translates into CASSLSMVWGQGKLFF.